These T cell receptor beta chains were read from a single sample in a study of T cell repertoires in cytomegalovirus infection. Each CDR3 protein is one row after TCRdb ran MiXCR on the reads. The sample yields hundreds of thousands of distinct CDR3 sequences, 6% to 8% seen once. The sequencing input was PBMCs. All receptors derive from a human donor in good health (CMV status not recorded). Some clones in this sample may be carry-over from other donors' samples. Each CDR3 is given with its conserved first and last residue. Rows may omit the clone size; those that give it use once, few, many or a size class.

size	V	length	J	CDR3
NA	TRBV10-2	13	TRBJ2-7	CASRRDRDYEQYF
many	TRBV7-2	15	TRBJ1-4	CASSGKVGTNEKLFF
NA	TRBV12-3/TRBV12-4	14	TRBJ1-1	CASSFVARGTEAFF
many	TRBV20-1	13	TRBJ1-1	CSAATGLNTEAFF
many	TRBV2	18	TRBJ2-3	CASSESRGGPGGTDTQYF
many	TRBV5-6	13	TRBJ2-5	CASSWKTGETQYF
many	TRBV20-1	16	TRBJ1-2	CSASFGTGLSNYGYTF
many	TRBV19	16	TRBJ2-1	CASSIMRLAGGVEQFF
many	TRBV29-1	13	TRBJ2-5	CSVSPSGQETQYF
many	TRBV6-2/TRBV6-3	18	TRBJ2-6	CASSPRTGGATGANVLTF
many	TRBV20-1	16	TRBJ2-7	CSAESDRGRYAYERYF
NA	TRBV30	15	TRBJ1-2	CAWSPVFLGDYGYTF
few	TRBV6-5	14	TRBJ2-3	CASSYDGAGGTQYF
many	TRBV2	13	TRBJ2-3	CASSEEATDTQYF
many	TRBV7-2	13	TRBJ2-1	CASSLDTGAEQFF
many	TRBV7-2	16	TRBJ1-3	CASSFSSSPGGNTIYF
NA	TRBV20-1	16	TRBJ2-1	CSARDRTGGSTREQFF
many	TRBV7-2	15	TRBJ1-1	CASSPPRTGLAEAFF
many	TRBV25-1	14	TRBJ2-7	CASSEWASSYEQYF
NA	TRBV29-1	12	TRBJ2-3	CSVEAGIDTQYF